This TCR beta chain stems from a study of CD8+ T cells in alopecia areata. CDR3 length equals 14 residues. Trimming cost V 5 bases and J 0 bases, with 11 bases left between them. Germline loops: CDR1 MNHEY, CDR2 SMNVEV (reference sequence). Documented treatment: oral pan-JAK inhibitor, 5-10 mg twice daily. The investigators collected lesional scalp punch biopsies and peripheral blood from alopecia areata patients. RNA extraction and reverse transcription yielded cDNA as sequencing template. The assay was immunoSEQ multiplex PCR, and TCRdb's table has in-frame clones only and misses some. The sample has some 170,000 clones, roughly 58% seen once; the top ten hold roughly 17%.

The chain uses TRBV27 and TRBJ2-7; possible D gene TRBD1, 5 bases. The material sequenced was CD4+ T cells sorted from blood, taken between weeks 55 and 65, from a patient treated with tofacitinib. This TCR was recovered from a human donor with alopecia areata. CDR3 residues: CASSAVQVSYEQYF. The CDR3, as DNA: TGTGCCAGCAGTGCGGTACAGGTCTCCTACGAGCAGTACTTC.